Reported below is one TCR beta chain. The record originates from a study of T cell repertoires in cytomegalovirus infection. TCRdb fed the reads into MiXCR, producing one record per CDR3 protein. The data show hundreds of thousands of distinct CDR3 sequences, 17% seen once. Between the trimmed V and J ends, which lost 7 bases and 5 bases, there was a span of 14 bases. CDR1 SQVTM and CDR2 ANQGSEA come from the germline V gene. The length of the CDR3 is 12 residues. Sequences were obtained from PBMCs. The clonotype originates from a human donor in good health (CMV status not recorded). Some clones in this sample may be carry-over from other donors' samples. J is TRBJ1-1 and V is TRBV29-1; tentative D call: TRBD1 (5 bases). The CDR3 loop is CSGAPQGTEAFF. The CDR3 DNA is TGCAGCGGAGCCCCCCAGGGAACTGAAGCTTTCTTT.